This T cell receptor (beta chain) was captured by sequencing in a study of blood T cell repertoires in COVID-19. Across the study: Whether acute or convalescent, the COVID-19 samples came from the United States, Italy and Spain.

Individuals drawn from 20 to 30 US areas were about 18 to 90 years old. Clinical histories supplied by participants themselves formed the basis of cohort assignment. Among Cohort 3 donors, those recovered had two negative PCRs, clearance, or symptom resolution. Clones were read by immunoSEQ multiplex PCR, and TCRdb kept only the in-frame ones, dropping some. This table holds 390,000 or so clones, around 91% found once. Trimming pared 3 bases from V and 7 bases from J, leaving 22 bases between. Germline V gene sequence: CDR1 MDHEN, CDR2 SYDVKM. This CDR3 contains 17 residues. Sequencing was done on a sample of PBMCs or T cells enriched from blood (not recorded which). The TCR originated in a man aged 18 to 30 who had recovered from COVID-19. The gene calls are TRBV28 and TRBJ1-5, with D maybe TRBD1 (5 bases). The CDR3 protein is CASSFSPPRRARQPQHF. For the CDR3, the DNA is TGTGCCAGCAGTTTTTCCCCCCCGCGCAGGGCTAGGCAGCCCCAGCATTTT.